Sequencing of this T cell receptor (beta chain) was carried out in a study of blood T cell repertoires in COVID-19. Study-level background: Researchers got acute and convalescent COVID-19 samples from the United States, Italy and Spain. The cDNA or gDNA used as material had been derived from T cells, B-cell-depleted T cells, or PBMCs.

Source study methods: Estimation of nucleated cell counts relied on the amplification of reference gene primers. TCRdb keeps only in-frame clones here, not all; method: immunoSEQ multiplex PCR. From that table come the V and J calls and clone size; the DNA was used to work out D and trimming. The table includes some 110,000 clones, about 76% detected once. CDR1 is MRHNA and CDR2 is SNTAGT in the germline V gene. The CDR3 is 13 residues long. The V and J ends lost 2 bases and 3 bases respectively, with 7 bases between them. V and J are TRBV6-4 and TRBJ1-1; D not certain. The sample comprised peripheral blood. The receptor comes from a man older than 75 with acute or convalescent COVID-19. The CDR3 loop is CASSDEEDTEAFF. As DNA, the CDR3 is TGTGCCAGCAGTGACGAGGAGGACACTGAAGCTTTCTTT.